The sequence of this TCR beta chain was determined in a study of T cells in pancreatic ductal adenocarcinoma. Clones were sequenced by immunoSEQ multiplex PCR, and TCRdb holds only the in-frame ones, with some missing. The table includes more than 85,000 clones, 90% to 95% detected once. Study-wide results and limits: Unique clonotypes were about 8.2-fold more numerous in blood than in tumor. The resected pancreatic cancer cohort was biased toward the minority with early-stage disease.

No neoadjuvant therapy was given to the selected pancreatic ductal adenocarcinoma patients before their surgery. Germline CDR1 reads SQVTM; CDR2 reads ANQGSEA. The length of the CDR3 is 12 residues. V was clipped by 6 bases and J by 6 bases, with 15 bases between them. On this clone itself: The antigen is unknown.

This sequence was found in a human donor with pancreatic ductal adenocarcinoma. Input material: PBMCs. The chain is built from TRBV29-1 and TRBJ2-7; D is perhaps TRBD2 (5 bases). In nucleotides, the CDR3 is TGCAGCGTGGACGGGGTAGAGGGCGAGCAGTACTTC. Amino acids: CSVDGVEGEQYF.